This TCR beta chain was retrieved from a study of cytomegalovirus exposure and HLA in healthy donors. General observations from the study: In a later analysis, productive TCRs from donors in an Asian-associated ancestry cluster reportedly carried fewer N-insertions than the cohort mean. A list of roughly 160 TCR beta chains associated with cytomegalovirus was given. Likely technical artifact: a cluster of highly shared sequence variants.

Germline assignment: CDR1 KGHSH and CDR2 LQKENI. The CDR3 is 15 amino acids. V was pared by 0 bases and J by 3 bases, with 12 bases between. With regard to this clone: What it binds is not known.

PCR employed 60 Vbeta and 13 Jbeta primers. The data were produced by immunoSEQ multiplex PCR, yet TCRdb's version contains in-frame clones alone and is incomplete. Here the sample spans 150,000 to 190,000 clones, approximately 81% being singletons. The receptor's source is a young woman in good health and CMV-seronegative. The chain carries TRBV18 and TRBJ2-7, with D perhaps TRBD2 (6 bases). Material for sequencing was PBMCs. As DNA, the CDR3 is TGTGCCAGCTCACCACCTTCGCGGGGCCACTACGAGCAGTACTTC. Translation: CASSPPSRGHYEQYF.